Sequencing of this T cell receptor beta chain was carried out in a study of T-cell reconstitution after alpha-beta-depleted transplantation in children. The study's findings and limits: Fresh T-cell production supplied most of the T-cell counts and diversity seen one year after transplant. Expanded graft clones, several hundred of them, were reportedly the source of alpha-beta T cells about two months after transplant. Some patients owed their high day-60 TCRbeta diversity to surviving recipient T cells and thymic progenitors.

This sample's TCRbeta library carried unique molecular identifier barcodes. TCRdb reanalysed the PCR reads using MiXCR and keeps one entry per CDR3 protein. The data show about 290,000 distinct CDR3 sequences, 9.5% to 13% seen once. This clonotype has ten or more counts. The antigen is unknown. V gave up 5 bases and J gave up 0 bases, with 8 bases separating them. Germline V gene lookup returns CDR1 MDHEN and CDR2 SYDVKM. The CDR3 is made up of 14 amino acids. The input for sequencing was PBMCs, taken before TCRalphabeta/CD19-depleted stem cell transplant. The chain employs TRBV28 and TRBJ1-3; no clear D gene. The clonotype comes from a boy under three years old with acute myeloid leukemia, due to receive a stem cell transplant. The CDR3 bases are TGTGCCAGCAGTCCCGGTCTCTCTGGAAACACCATATATTTT. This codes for CASSPGLSGNTIYF.